This passage covers 18 T cell receptor beta chains from one sample sequenced in a study of vaccination and CD4 T cells after COVID-19. The Oncomine TCR Beta short-read assay was applied to DNA of cultured CD4+ T cells. TCRdb itself ran the PCR reads through MiXCR, one entry per CDR3 protein. The sample yields around 20,000 distinct CDR3 sequences, about a third seen once. These receptors have no identified antigens. Time point in this sample: late sampling 161 to 241 days after vaccination in a few convalescent patients. Treatment in this sample: 10-day PBMC culture with coronavirus spike peptide pools or control peptides (ViraFEST assay). This material consisted of CD4+ T cells from blood, cultured in vitro, taken about 7 months after SARS-CoV-2 vaccination. These receptors were obtained from a human donor who had recovered from COVID-19.

This chain uses TRBV7-3 with TRBJ2-7; D call uncertain. This CDR3 has 14 residues. Trimming removed 5 bases from V and 3 bases from J, with 14 bases in between. Germline lookup yields CDR1 SGHTA and CDR2 FQGTGA. The CDR3 coding sequence is TGTGCCAGCAGCCAGCGCCCCAACGGCTACGAGCAGTACTTC. Translated, it gives CASSQRPNGYEQYF.

This chain links TRBV6-1 with TRBJ1-2; 7 bases match TRBD1. Germline lookup yields CDR1 MNHNS and CDR2 SASEGT. The CDR3 runs to 14 residues. The V and J ends lost 7 bases and 7 bases, in that order; junction bases with no gene match: 12. CDR3 DNA sequence: TGTGCCAGCACCAAAGACAGGGTGTTGGGTGGCTACACCTTC. This sequence encodes CASTKDRVLGGYTF.

V and J are TRBV7-2 and TRBJ2-1; D gene ambiguous. Per germline, CDR1 SGHTA and CDR2 FQGNSA. This CDR3 has 15 amino acids. V was pared by 1 base and J by 6 bases, with 13 bases between. CDR3 region: CASSLDWRKSNEQFF. CDR3 nucleotides: TGTGCCAGCAGCTTAGATTGGCGAAAATCCAATGAGCAGTTCTTC.

This clonotype occurred a few times. The chain's CDR3 is CASSVSTLTGANVLTF. The CDR3 DNA is TGTGCCAGCAGTGTTTCGACTCTGACGGGGGCCAACGTCCTGACTTTC. The chain links TRBV27 to TRBJ2-6, with no clear D. The germline V gene encodes CDR1 MNHEY and CDR2 SMNVEV (reference sequence). V gave up 5 bases and J gave up 4 bases, with 15 bases separating them. The CDR3 extends over 16 amino acids.

There are a few counts of this clonotype. The chain carries TRBV11-3 and TRBJ2-3; D might be TRBD1 or TRBD2, each matching 7 bases. CDR3 length equals 16 residues. V lost 4 bases, J lost 1 base, and 15 bases lay in between. Germline assignment: CDR1 SGHNT and CDR2 YENEEA. The CDR3 region is CASSSGQAGGTDTQYF. The CDR3 region has the DNA TGTGCCAGCAGCTCCGGACAGGCGGGGGGCACAGATACGCAGTATTTT. The variable domain in full, with the rest retrieved from reference TRBV11-3 and TRBJ2-3, is EAGVVQSPRYKIIEKKQPVAFWCNPISGHNTLYWYLQNLGQGPELLIRYENEEAVDDSQLPKDRFSAERLKGVDSTLKIQPAELGDSAVYLCASSSGQAGGTDTQYFGPGTRLTVL.

This sequence joins TRBV6-2 or TRBV6-3 and TRBJ2-7, with 9 bases identical to TRBD2. Germline V lookup: CDR1 MNHEY, CDR2 SVGEGT. Trimming removed 6 bases from V and 2 bases from J; junction bases left unmatched: 8. This CDR3 contains 15 residues. The CDR3 loop reads CASRILTSGPYEQYF. DNA of the CDR3: TGTGCCAGCAGGATTTTGACTAGCGGACCCTACGAGCAGTACTTC.

The rearrangement links TRBV6-2 or TRBV6-3 to TRBJ2-1; 11 bases are a match to TRBD2. CDR3 length: 15 residues. In germline, CDR1 is MNHEY, CDR2 SVGEGT. The V gene end was trimmed by 6 bases and the J gene end by 5 bases; junction bases not matched to a gene: 6. CDR3 loop: CASRLGLADHNEQFF. The CDR3 region has the DNA TGTGCCAGCAGACTGGGACTAGCGGACCACAATGAGCAGTTCTTC.

The chain links TRBV4-1 to TRBJ2-2, with TRBD1 identical over 8 bases. This CDR3 spans 16 amino acids. V trimming: 3 bases; J trimming: 4 bases; junction bases outside the gene matches: 7. The germline CDR1 and CDR2 sequences are MGHRA and YSYEKL. The CDR3 is CASSHPAGGATGELFF. In DNA, the CDR3 is TGCGCCAGCAGCCACCCTGCAGGGGGCGCCACCGGGGAGCTGTTTTTT.

Written as DNA, the CDR3 is TGTGCCTGGGGGACAGGTAGGAACACTGAAGCTTTCTTT. It translates to CAWGTGRNTEAFF. The chain is built from TRBV30 and TRBJ1-1, with 8 bases fitting TRBD1. After removal of 5 bases from V and 1 base from J, the junction contained 3 bases not matched to a gene. The germline gives CDR1 GTSNPN, CDR2 SVGIG (reference sequence). The CDR3 has 13 amino acids.

This clonotype was detected a few times. The chain employs TRBV28 and TRBJ2-3; tentative D call: TRBD1 (6 bases). V was pared by 7 bases and J by 1 base, with 15 bases between. The germline V gene has CDR1 MDHEN and CDR2 SYDVKM. The CDR3 has 15 residues. CDR3 in amino acids: CASNTRRQGTDTQYF. The CDR3 DNA reads as TGTGCCAGCAATACCAGGAGACAGGGCACAGATACGCAGTATTTT.

There are a few counts of this clonotype. The chain carries TRBV20-1 and TRBJ1-6; 9 bases are a match to TRBD1. CDR1 and CDR2 from the germline V gene are DFQATT and SNEGSKA (reference sequence). V lost 0 bases and J lost 6; bases outside the gene matches: 6. The CDR3 loop spans 16 amino acids. CDR3 sequence (DNA): TGCAGTGCTAGAGATGGCACAGGGGGCGGTAATTCACCCCTCCACTTT. Protein sequence: CSARDGTGGGNSPLHF.

The chain joins TRBV5-4 to TRBJ2-1, with 14 positions matching TRBD2. This CDR3 has 16 residues. Germline CDR1 is SGHNT and CDR2 is YYREEE (reference sequence). Trimming removed 3 bases from V and 9 bases from J; junction bases left unmatched: 8. CDR3 sequence: CASSSGTSGRGGEQFF. The DNA of the CDR3 is TGTGCCAGCAGCTCCGGGACTAGCGGGAGAGGGGGTGAGCAGTTCTTC.

The gene calls are TRBV9 and TRBJ1-6, with D possibly TRBD1 on 5 matching bases. This CDR3 comprises 15 residues. CDR1 is SGDLS, CDR2 YYNGEE, per germline. Trimming left V 4 bases short and J 11 bases short, with 19 bases between. CDR3 bases: TGTGCCAGCAGCCCTCCCTCGGCGGGACGGCCACCCCTCCACTTT. Translation gives CASSPPSAGRPPLHF.

V is TRBV20-1 and J is TRBJ2-5, with 10 bases identical to TRBD1. This CDR3 contains 15 residues. CDR1 is DFQATT and CDR2 is SNEGSKA in the germline V gene (reference sequence). V lost 3 bases, J lost 7 bases, and 11 bases stayed unmatched. The CDR3 nucleotides are TGCAGTGCTAGTGTTAGGACAGGGGGGTGGCGGACCCAGTACTTC. Its translation: CSASVRTGGWRTQYF.

The CDR3: CASSFRDSYEQYF. In DNA, the CDR3 is TGTGCCAGCAGCTTCAGGGACTCCTACGAGCAGTACTTC. The J gene is TRBJ2-7, the V gene TRBV7-9; D perhaps matches TRBD1 (5 bases). CDR1 and CDR2 (germline): SEHNR, FQNEAQ (reference sequence). CDR3 length: 13 residues. Trimming removed 3 bases at V and 0 bases at J, with 6 bases between.

The CDR3 loop reads CASSSTSFSRELFF. DNA for the CDR3: TGTGCCAGCAGCAGTACTAGTTTCTCCAGGGAGCTGTTTTTT. This sequence joins TRBV7-2 and TRBJ2-2; the D gene is possibly TRBD2 (5 bases). Germline assignment: CDR1 SGHTA and CDR2 FQGNSA. Trimming took off 5 bases at V and 9 bases at J, with 16 bases between the two ends. CDR3 length equals 14 residues.

This clonotype was observed a handful of times. J is TRBJ2-3 and V is TRBV20-1; 8 bases agree with TRBD2. Germline V CDR1 and CDR2: DFQATT, SNEGSKA (reference sequence). This CDR3 spans 14 amino acids. The ends lost 4 bases at V and 2 bases at J; junction bases unmatched: 5. The CDR3: CSANELAVTDTQYF. The CDR3 DNA is TGCAGTGCTAACGAACTAGCGGTCACAGATACGCAGTATTTT.

Only a few counts were recorded for this clonotype. This chain links TRBV15 with TRBJ2-7, with D possibly TRBD1 on 6 matching bases. Germline CDR1 reads LNHNV; CDR2 reads YYDKDF (reference sequence). This CDR3 is 18 amino acids long. Trimming pared 2 bases from V and 0 bases from J, leaving 20 bases between. CDR3 amino acids: CATSRTPGQPNFSYEQYF. The DNA of the CDR3 is TGTGCCACCAGCAGAACCCCCGGACAGCCCAATTTCTCCTACGAGCAGTACTTC.